This T cell receptor (beta chain) emerged from a study of early T cells in non-severe SARS-CoV-2 infection. This clonotype was recorded many times. One entry per CDR3 protein, called by TCRdb with MiXCR from the 5' RACE reads. The table lists some 35,000 distinct CDR3 sequences, about 5% of them singletons. Germline V gives CDR1 SGHTA, CDR2 FQGTGA. The CDR3 covers 13 residues. Germline trimming cut 4 bases from V and 2 bases from J; bases unmatched to any gene: 0. The receptor comes from an adult who was a healthcare worker with PCR-confirmed SARS-CoV-2 infection or an uninfected control (not recorded which). Sequencing was done on a sample of whole blood. V gene TRBV7-3 combines with J gene TRBJ1-2; 8 nucleotides match TRBD1. In DNA form, the CDR3 reads TGTGCCAGCAGCTGGGACAGGAACTATGGCTACACCTTC. This codes for CASSWDRNYGYTF.